Listed below are T cell receptor beta chains from one sample, sequenced in a study of blood T cell repertoires in COVID-19. The table came from immunoSEQ multiplex PCR; TCRdb's copy has only in-frame clones and leaves some out. The sample has approximately 150,000 clones, 65% to 85% seen once; the top ten hold around 6.1%. Input material: PBMCs or T cells enriched from blood (not recorded which). The receptors were sampled from a man aged 35-49 years who had recovered from COVID-19. CDR3s include the opening cysteine and the closing phenylalanine or tryptophan. A D gene is named only where the DNA matches it firmly. Clone size is given for some rows only: seen once, a few or many times, or a class if the clone is expanded.

size: NA; J: TRBJ1-1; V: TRBV30; D: NA; CDR3: CAWSRVAEAFF; DNA: TGTGCCTGGAGTCGGGTCGCCGAAGCTTTCTTT
size: NA; J: TRBJ1-1; V: TRBV3-1/TRBV3-2; D: NA; CDR3: CASSNLPGDPPEAFF; DNA: TGTGCCAGCAGCAACCTTCCAGGGGATCCACCTGAAGCTTTCTTT
size: few; J: TRBJ1-2; V: TRBV27; D: TRBD1; CDR3: CASSLFTDRGYGYTF; DNA: TGTGCCAGCAGTTTATTTACCGACAGGGGGTATGGCTACACCTTC
size: once; J: TRBJ2-2; V: TRBV5-1; D: TRBD1; CDR3: CASRDRTNTGELFF; DNA: TGCGCCAGCAGGGACAGGACGAACACCGGGGAGCTGTTTTTT
size: NA; J: TRBJ1-4; V: TRBV2; D: NA; CDR3: CASIAGRNEKLFF; DNA: TGTGCCAGCATAGCAGGGAGGAATGAAAAACTGTTTTTT
size: once; J: TRBJ1-1; V: TRBV10-3; D: NA; CDR3: CAIRDSQPWGFF; DNA: TGTGCCATCAGAGACAGTCAACCTTGGGGTTTCTTT
size: NA; J: TRBJ2-7; V: TRBV2; D: TRBD1; CDR3: CASGDRAPSYEQYF; DNA: TGTGCCAGCGGTGACAGGGCACCTTCCTACGAGCAGTACTTC
size: NA; J: TRBJ2-3; V: TRBV5-1; D: NA; CDR3: CASSFRQTYTDTQYF; DNA: TGCGCCAGCAGCTTTAGACAGACTTACACAGATACGCAGTATTTT
size: NA; J: TRBJ2-3; V: TRBV11-2; D: NA; CDR3: CASSTIIEDTQYF; DNA: TGTGCCAGCAGCACCATAATCGAGGATACGCAGTATTTT
size: NA; J: TRBJ2-3; V: TRBV27; D: NA; CDR3: CASSLNSDTQYF; DNA: TGTGCCAGCAGTTTAAACTCAGATACGCAGTATTTT
size: NA; J: TRBJ2-3; V: TRBV18; D: NA; CDR3: CASSPPGPKSTDTQYF; DNA: TGTGCCAGCTCACCACCGGGCCCCAAAAGCACAGATACGCAGTATTTT
size: many; J: TRBJ1-6; V: TRBV6-5; D: NA; CDR3: CASSWGQMAVSPLHF; DNA: TGTGCCAGCAGTTGGGGGCAAATGGCGGTCTCACCCCTCCACTTT
size: NA; J: TRBJ1-5; V: TRBV19; D: NA; CDR3: CASSILAGNQPQHF; DNA: TGTGCCAGTAGTATTTTGGCAGGGAATCAGCCCCAGCATTTT
size: NA; J: TRBJ1-3; V: TRBV7-9; D: NA; CDR3: CASSFSTIKGNTIYF; DNA: TGTGCCAGCAGCTTTTCGACAATAAAAGGAAACACCATATATTTT
size: few; J: TRBJ1-5; V: TRBV2; D: NA; CDR3: CASSEAAGYQPQHF; DNA: TGTGCCAGCAGTGAAGCCGCGGGGTACCAGCCCCAGCATTTT
size: NA; J: TRBJ1-5; V: TRBV6-1; D: TRBD1; CDR3: CASTPGQANQPQHF; DNA: TGTGCCAGCACCCCGGGACAGGCCAATCAGCCCCAGCATTTT
size: NA; J: TRBJ1-1; V: TRBV4-1; D: NA; CDR3: CASSQGGEGLNTEAFF; DNA: TGCGCCAGCAGCCAGGGAGGCGAGGGTCTGAACACTGAAGCTTTCTTT
size: NA; J: TRBJ1-5; V: TRBV30; D: NA; CDR3: CAWSVRGGDQPQHF; DNA: TGTGCCTGGAGTGTACGCGGGGGGGATCAGCCCCAGCATTTT
size: few; J: TRBJ2-3; V: TRBV21-1; D: NA; CDR3: CASSKGRAGGEPRGDKDTQYF; DNA: TGTGCCAGCAGCAAAGGACGGGCGGGGGGCGAGCCGCGAGGGGATAAAGATACGCAGTATTTT
size: NA; J: TRBJ1-2; V: TRBV30; D: NA; CDR3: CAWSVRFSRIRSNYGYTF; DNA: TGTGCCTGGAGTGTACGTTTTAGTCGGATCAGGTCTAACTATGGCTACACCTTC
size: few; J: TRBJ2-3; V: TRBV11-1; D: NA; CDR3: CASSPPRRATQYF; DNA: TGTGCCAGCAGCCCTCCCCGGAGGGCTACGCAGTATTTT
size: NA; J: TRBJ1-2; V: TRBV9; D: NA; CDR3: CASSVEEGPNYGYTF; DNA: TGTGCCAGCAGCGTAGAGGAGGGTCCAAACTATGGCTACACCTTC
size: NA; J: TRBJ1-3; V: TRBV6-5; D: TRBD1; CDR3: CASSPRTGHGNTIYF; DNA: TGTGCCAGCTCCCCCAGGACAGGCCATGGAAACACCATATATTTT
size: NA; J: TRBJ1-4; V: TRBV6-5; D: TRBD1; CDR3: CASSPYRGFWEKLFF; DNA: TGTGCCAGCAGCCCATACAGGGGATTTTGGGAAAAACTGTTTTTT
size: once; J: TRBJ2-5; V: TRBV20-1; D: TRBD2; CDR3: CSASSGLAGGKEETQYF; DNA: TGCAGTGCTAGTTCGGGACTAGCGGGGGGGAAGGAAGAGACCCAGTACTTC
size: NA; J: TRBJ2-7; V: TRBV5-1; D: TRBD2; CDR3: CASRETSFGGMRF; DNA: TGCGCCAGCAGGGAGACGAGTTTCGGGGGGATGCGGTTC
size: NA; J: TRBJ1-2; V: TRBV7-6; D: TRBD1; CDR3: CASSPGRQGAGGYTF; DNA: TGTGCCAGCAGCCCAGGAAGACAGGGGGCGGGCGGCTACACCTTC
size: NA; J: TRBJ2-3; V: TRBV9; D: NA; CDR3: CASSPARLIPDTQYF; DNA: TGTGCCAGCAGCCCGGCTAGGTTAATTCCAGATACGCAGTATTTT
size: NA; J: TRBJ2-7; V: TRBV5-1; D: TRBD1; CDR3: CASSQSQGTYEQYF; DNA: TGCGCCAGCAGCCAGTCACAGGGGACCTACGAGCAGTACTTC
size: NA; J: TRBJ1-2; V: TRBV11-3; D: NA; CDR3: CASSSLGGRGVNGYTF; DNA: TGTGCCAGCAGCTCTCTCGGCGGCCGGGGGGTGAATGGCTACACCTTC
size: NA; J: TRBJ1-2; V: TRBV15; D: TRBD1; CDR3: CATSSLDREGGYTF; DNA: TGTGCCACCAGCAGCCTGGACAGGGAGGGGGGCTACACCTTC
size: NA; J: TRBJ1-2; V: TRBV25-1; D: NA; CDR3: CASQAQTDSYGYTF; DNA: TGTGCCAGCCAGGCTCAGACGGACAGCTATGGCTACACCTTC
size: NA; J: TRBJ2-1; V: TRBV5-8; D: TRBD1; CDR3: CASSPGGLQGANEQFF; DNA: TGTGCCAGCAGCCCCGGAGGGTTACAGGGGGCGAATGAGCAGTTCTTC
size: NA; J: TRBJ2-7; V: TRBV5-1; D: NA; CDR3: CASSSLGQYEQYF; DNA: TGCGCCAGCAGCTCCCTAGGACAGTACGAGCAGTACTTC
size: NA; J: TRBJ2-5; V: TRBV5-4; D: NA; CDR3: CASSSSVGETQYF; DNA: TGTGCCAGCAGCTCTAGCGTTGGAGAGACCCAGTACTTC
size: NA; J: TRBJ2-1; V: TRBV5-1; D: NA; CDR3: CASSRGNEQFF; DNA: TGCGCCAGCAGCCGGGGGAATGAGCAGTTCTTC
size: NA; J: TRBJ1-4; V: TRBV13; D: NA; CDR3: CASSLTATNEKLFF; DNA: TGTGCCAGCAGCTTAACGGCAACTAATGAAAAACTGTTTTTT
size: NA; J: TRBJ1-2; V: TRBV18; D: NA; CDR3: CASSIRQEPNYGYTF; DNA: TGTGCCAGCTCAATCCGACAGGAACCTAACTATGGCTACACCTTC
size: NA; J: TRBJ1-1; V: TRBV18; D: TRBD1; CDR3: CASSPTDREWTEAFF; DNA: TGTGCCAGCTCACCGACGGACAGGGAATGGACTGAAGCTTTCTTT
size: many; J: TRBJ2-3; V: TRBV4-2; D: NA; CDR3: CASSQAEDTQYF; DNA: TGTGCCAGCAGCCAAGCTGAGGATACGCAGTATTTT
size: NA; J: TRBJ1-4; V: TRBV4-1; D: TRBD1; CDR3: CASSPGVGDRVGKLFF; DNA: TGCGCCAGCAGCCCGGGGGTAGGAGACAGGGTGGGAAAACTGTTTTTT
size: NA; J: TRBJ2-7; V: TRBV7-8; D: NA; CDR3: CASSLANRAYEQYF; DNA: TGTGCCAGCAGCTTAGCGAACCGGGCCTACGAGCAGTACTTC
size: NA; J: TRBJ1-1; V: TRBV10-2; D: NA; CDR3: CASSEWRRQGTEAFF; DNA: TGCGCCAGCAGTGAGTGGCGGCGGCAGGGGACTGAAGCTTTCTTT
size: NA; J: TRBJ1-5; V: TRBV6-5; D: NA; CDR3: CASRKAGHSNQPQHF; DNA: TGTGCCAGCAGGAAAGCGGGACATAGCAATCAGCCCCAGCATTTT
size: NA; J: TRBJ1-1; V: TRBV18; D: NA; CDR3: CAGSRLGSMNTEAFF; DNA: TGTGCCGGCTCCCGTTTGGGGAGCATGAACACTGAAGCTTTCTTT
size: NA; J: TRBJ1-5; V: TRBV29-1; D: NA; CDR3: CSVWTDSNQPQHF; DNA: TGCAGCGTTTGGACAGACTCCAATCAGCCCCAGCATTTT
size: NA; J: TRBJ2-5; V: TRBV12-5; D: TRBD1; CDR3: CASGKGQAAQETQYF; DNA: TGTGCTAGTGGTAAAGGACAGGCCGCGCAAGAGACCCAGTACTTC
size: NA; J: TRBJ2-3; V: TRBV7-2; D: NA; CDR3: CASRLFGTTSTDTQYF; DNA: TGTGCCAGCAGGTTATTCGGGACAACTAGCACAGATACGCAGTATTTT
size: NA; J: TRBJ1-1; V: TRBV2; D: TRBD1; CDR3: CASSARTGGSTEAFF; DNA: TGTGCCAGCAGTGCGAGGACAGGGGGTAGCACTGAAGCTTTCTTT
size: NA; J: TRBJ2-5; V: TRBV24-1; D: TRBD1; CDR3: CATSDSPGTGAGETQYF; DNA: TGTGCCACCAGTGATTCCCCCGGGACAGGGGCGGGAGAGACCCAGTACTTC
size: NA; J: TRBJ2-6; V: TRBV27; D: TRBD2; CDR3: CASSLSSWLGGGAGDGSGANVLTF; DNA: TGTGCCAGCAGTTTGTCGTCGTGGCTAGGTGGGGGAGCGGGGGATGGCTCTGGGGCCAACGTCCTGACTTTC
size: NA; J: TRBJ1-1; V: TRBV15; D: TRBD1; CDR3: CATYGRDRAAFF; DNA: TGTGCCACCTATGGGAGGGACAGGGCGGCTTTCTTT
size: NA; J: TRBJ2-1; V: TRBV27; D: TRBD2; CDR3: CASSLHLAAMTYNEQFF; DNA: TGTGCCAGCAGTTTACACCTAGCGGCGATGACCTACAATGAGCAGTTCTTC
size: NA; J: TRBJ1-1; V: TRBV15; D: TRBD1; CDR3: CATSNAGGAFF; DNA: TGTGCCACCAGCAATGCAGGGGGAGCTTTCTTT
size: few; J: TRBJ1-1; V: TRBV27; D: NA; CDR3: CASTLKGSGKAFF; DNA: TGTGCCAGCACCTTAAAGGGTTCGGGAAAAGCTTTCTTT
size: NA; J: TRBJ2-5; V: TRBV19; D: NA; CDR3: CASSTLVQETQYF; DNA: TGTGCCAGTAGTACCCTAGTCCAAGAGACCCAGTACTTC
size: NA; J: TRBJ2-4; V: TRBV2; D: TRBD2; CDR3: CASSPGLAGATIQYF; DNA: TGTGCCAGCAGCCCCGGACTAGCGGGGGCTACTATTCAGTACTTC
size: NA; J: TRBJ1-4; V: TRBV9; D: NA; CDR3: CASSVRRDGEKLFF; DNA: TGTGCCAGCAGCGTACGCAGGGATGGTGAAAAACTGTTTTTT